One and the same sample provided the 22 T cell receptor beta chains below, sequenced in a study of blood T cells in healthy people across ages. Together with a sample-barcoded 5' primer, a J-beta primer mix was included in a second PCR lasting about 6 to 11 cycles. TCRdb independently ran MiXCR on the 5' RACE reads; one entry per CDR3 protein. The sample consists of hundreds of thousands of distinct CDR3 sequences, 56% of them appearing once. The sample taken for sequencing was blood. These receptors were obtained from a man aged 40-55 years in good health.

Ten or more counts support this clonotype. This rearrangement joins TRBV7-9 to TRBJ2-3; D is uncertain. This CDR3 contains 14 residues. CDR1 and CDR2 from the germline V gene are SEHNR and FQNEAQ (reference sequence). V dropped 5 bases and J dropped 8 bases, with 17 bases sitting between them. The CDR3 spells CASSQTTLSGTQYF. DNA for the CDR3: TGTGCCAGCAGCCAAACGACCCTTTCCGGTACGCAGTATTTT.

This clonotype came up once. A junction end diverges from the germline sequence, so it may reflect a read error. V and J are TRBV28 and TRBJ2-2, with 7 bases lining up with TRBD2. The CDR3 totals 14 residues. The germline V gene encodes CDR1 MDHEN and CDR2 SYDVKM. CDR3 in amino acids: CANSLFLAEGELFF. CDR3 in DNA: TGTGCCAACAGTTTATTCCTAGCGGAGGGGGAGCTGTTTTTT.

The chain has TRBV29-1 and TRBJ2-1; the match to TRBD1 covers 7 bases. V was clipped by 0 bases and J by 5 bases; unmatched bases: 1. CDR1 and CDR2 (germline): SQVTM, ANQGSEA. The CDR3 spans 13 residues. CDR3 residues: CSVEEQGNNEQFF. In DNA, the CDR3 is TGCAGCGTTGAAGAACAGGGGAACAATGAGCAGTTCTTC.

This clonotype was picked up a small number of times. The chain links TRBV29-1 to TRBJ2-1; 7 bases line up with TRBD2. The CDR3 has 13 residues. CDR1 is SQVTM and CDR2 is ANQGSEA in the germline V gene. Losses at the gene ends were 7 bases for V and 2 bases for J; bases not matched to a gene: 5. The CDR3 here is CSARGGAYNEQFF. Written as DNA, the CDR3 is TGCAGCGCTCGCGGGGGTGCCTACAATGAGCAGTTCTTC.

The V call is TRBV7-2, the J call TRBJ1-4; no definite D call. The CDR3 totals 13 residues. Per the germline V gene, CDR1 is SGHTA and CDR2 is FQGNSA. Trimming took off 5 bases at V and 5 bases at J, with 9 bases between the two ends. The DNA for the CDR3 is TGTGCCAGCAGCATAAACTCGAATGAAAAACTGTTTTTT. It yields the protein CASSINSNEKLFF.

This clonotype was recorded a few times. V gene TRBV9 combines with J gene TRBJ2-1; 7 positions match TRBD1. The CDR3 consists of 13 residues. Germline V gene sequence: CDR1 SGDLS, CDR2 YYNGEE. Trimming cost V 4 bases and J 4 bases; bases outside gene matches: 2. The CDR3 bases are TGTGCCAGCAGCCCGGGACAGTACAATGAGCAGTTCTTC. This sequence encodes CASSPGQYNEQFF.

The gene calls are TRBV5-1 and TRBJ2-3, with 7 bases identical to TRBD1. V lost 3 bases, J lost 6 bases, and 13 bases stayed unmatched. The CDR3 runs to 16 residues. CDR1 and CDR2 from the germline V gene are SGHRS and YFSETQ. This CDR3 reads CASSWTGRSIGDTQYF. The CDR3 nucleotides read TGCGCCAGCAGCTGGACAGGACGGTCTATCGGGGATACGCAGTATTTT.

CDR3 amino acids: CASKASLTKLFF. The CDR3 bases are TGTGCCAGCAAAGCTAGCCTAACAAAACTGTTTTTT. The rearrangement links TRBV2 to TRBJ1-4; D remains unclear. The CDR3 has 12 amino acids. Germline V gene lookup returns CDR1 SNHLY and CDR2 FYNNEI. Trimming took off 7 bases at V and 10 bases at J, with 13 bases between the two ends.

A few counts support this clonotype. V is TRBV24-1 and J is TRBJ2-4; 8 positions agree with TRBD1. The CDR3 is 15 amino acids. The ends lost 2 bases at V and 13 bases at J; junction bases unmatched: 12. CDR1 and CDR2 (germline): KGHDR, SFDVKD. The CDR3 here is CATSDSGDRLDRQYF. The DNA of the CDR3 is TGTGCCACCAGTGATTCAGGGGACAGGCTGGATAGGCAGTACTTC.

The chain uses TRBV28 and TRBJ2-1, with 9 bases lining up with TRBD1. Germline V gene lookup returns CDR1 MDHEN and CDR2 SYDVKM. This CDR3 region has 16 residues. Trimming at V came to 4 bases and at J to 5 bases, leaving 9 bases not matched to a gene. The CDR3 coding sequence is TGTGCCAGCAGTTGGCCGGGACAGGGAACGGACAATGAGCAGTTCTTC. Amino acids: CASSWPGQGTDNEQFF.

The gene calls are TRBV6-5 and TRBJ1-2; TRBD1 might be the D (5 bases). The CDR3 length is 10 residues. Between the trimmed V and J ends, which lost 10 bases and 8 bases, there was a span of 11 bases. Germline values: CDR1 MNHEY, CDR2 SVGAGI. The CDR3 sequence: CATWGGGYTF. CDR3 coding DNA: TGTGCCACCTGGGGCGGCGGCTACACCTTC.

The gene calls are TRBV20-1 and TRBJ2-5; no clear D. Germline V gene data show CDR1 as DFQATT and CDR2 as SNEGSKA (reference sequence). CDR3 length: 15 residues. Between the trimmed V and J ends, which lost 4 bases and 2 bases, there was a span of 17 bases. The chain's CDR3 is CSAMGLQKQQETQYF. CDR3 bases: TGCAGTGCTATGGGGTTACAGAAGCAGCAAGAGACCCAGTACTTC.

The V and J genes are TRBV9 and TRBJ2-3, with D tentatively TRBD1 or TRBD2 (5 bases each). Looked up from germline, CDR1 is SGDLS and CDR2 is YYNGEE. The length of the CDR3 is 17 residues. Deletions cut 0 bases from V and 0 bases from J, with 14 bases between. This chain's CDR3 is CASSVDGEGSSTDTQYF. The CDR3 DNA reads as TGTGCCAGCAGCGTAGACGGTGAGGGGTCTAGCACAGATACGCAGTATTTT.

This clonotype was counted only a few times. The chain joins TRBV7-2 to TRBJ2-3, with D perhaps TRBD2 (5 bases). The CDR3 runs 15 residues. Trimming pared 5 bases from V and 4 bases from J, leaving 16 bases between. In germline, CDR1 is SGHTA, CDR2 FQGNSA. The DNA of the CDR3 is TGTGCCAGCAGCCCGAGGCTACTAGATGCAGATACGCAGTATTTT. Protein product: CASSPRLLDADTQYF.

This chain joins TRBV7-9 and TRBJ2-1, with D unclear. Trimming removed 2 bases from V and 6 bases from J, with 11 bases in between. Per germline, CDR1 SEHNR and CDR2 FQNEAQ (reference sequence). The CDR3 spans 14 residues. As DNA, the CDR3 is TGTGCCAGCAGCTTAACGCTAAACAGCAATGAGCAGTTCTTC. It translates to CASSLTLNSNEQFF.

This clonotype was seen just once. The V and J genes are TRBV9 and TRBJ2-6; no clear D gene. The germline V gene encodes CDR1 SGDLS and CDR2 YYNGEE. V was trimmed by 4 bases and J by 13 bases, leaving 9 bases between them. CDR3 length equals 11 residues. Here the CDR3 reads CASSLGRVLTF. The CDR3 bases are TGTGCCAGCAGCCTTGGACGAGTCCTGACTTTC.

The chain carries TRBV3-1 and TRBJ2-5, with D unclear. The CDR3 consists of 15 residues. Trimming took 1 base from V and 5 from J, leaving 14 bases between them. Germline lookup yields CDR1 LGHDT and CDR2 YNNKEL (reference sequence). CDR3 DNA sequence: TGTGCCAGCAGCCAAGTTTTTGGAGCCGGTGAGACCCAGTACTTC. It yields the protein CASSQVFGAGETQYF.

Many counts were recorded for this clonotype. The gene calls are TRBV4-3 and TRBJ2-5; 10 positions agree with TRBD2. The CDR3 consists of 17 residues. The ends lost 0 bases at V and 4 bases at J; junction bases unmatched: 8. Germline assignment: CDR1 LGHNA and CDR2 YSLEER. CDR3 protein: CASSQDASGSRLETQYF. CDR3 bases: TGCGCCAGCAGCCAAGACGCTAGCGGGAGTCGTTTAGAGACCCAGTACTTC.

This clonotype appeared a few times. V is TRBV12-3 or TRBV12-4 and J is TRBJ2-4; no firm D call. The CDR3 has 11 residues. Trimming stripped 6 bases from V and 8 bases from J, with 8 bases between. CDR3 residues: CASRGLDIQYF. CDR3 in DNA: TGTGCCAGCAGAGGTTTAGACATTCAGTACTTC.

This rearrangement joins TRBV12-3 or TRBV12-4 to TRBJ1-1; maybe TRBD1 (5 bases). Deletions cut 6 bases from V and 1 base from J, with 24 bases between. The CDR3 runs 18 residues. CDR3 protein: CASSPTGGTIPGNTEAFF. The CDR3 DNA reads as TGTGCCAGCAGCCCTACGGGGGGGACGATCCCCGGGAACACTGAAGCTTTCTTT.

The rearrangement joins TRBV14 to TRBJ2-1; 11 nucleotides match TRBD1. With V trimmed by 6 bases and J by 7 bases, 11 bases remained unmatched. Germline CDR1 SGHDN, CDR2 FVKESK. The CDR3 is made up of 16 amino acids. The DNA for the CDR3 is TGTGCCAGCAGTTTGAACGGACAGGGGGCGCGGAATGAGCAGTTCTTC. It codes for CASSLNGQGARNEQFF.

This clonotype turned up a few times. CDR3 nucleotides: TGTGCCAGCAGCCCGGCAGGTGCAGGGGGCCGTACAGATACGCAGTATTTT. Translating gives CASSPAGAGGRTDTQYF. The chain joins TRBV7-2 to TRBJ2-3, with 8 bases matching TRBD1. Per the germline V gene, CDR1 is SGHTA and CDR2 is FQGNSA. Germline trimming cut 5 bases from V and 3 bases from J; bases unmatched to any gene: 13. This CDR3 comprises 17 residues.